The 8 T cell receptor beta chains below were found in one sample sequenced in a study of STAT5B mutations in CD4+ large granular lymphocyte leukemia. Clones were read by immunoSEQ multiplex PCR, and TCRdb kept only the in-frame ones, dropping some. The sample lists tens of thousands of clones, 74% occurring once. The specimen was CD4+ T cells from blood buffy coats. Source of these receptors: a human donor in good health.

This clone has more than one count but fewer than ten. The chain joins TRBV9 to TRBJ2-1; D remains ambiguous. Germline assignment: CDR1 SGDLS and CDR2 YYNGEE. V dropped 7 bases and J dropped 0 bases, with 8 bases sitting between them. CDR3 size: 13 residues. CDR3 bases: TGTGCCAGCGCTAGGAGCTCCTACAATGAGCAGTTCTTC. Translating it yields CASARSSYNEQFF.

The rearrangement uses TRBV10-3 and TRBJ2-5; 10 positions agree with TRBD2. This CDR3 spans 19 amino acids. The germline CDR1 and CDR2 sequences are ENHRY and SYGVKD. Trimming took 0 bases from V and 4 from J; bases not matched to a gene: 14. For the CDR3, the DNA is TGTGCCATCAGTGAGTCAAGGGAGACGGCTAGCGGGAGTATAGAGACCCAGTACTTC. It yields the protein CAISESRETASGSIETQYF.

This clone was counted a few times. The CDR3 DNA is TGTGCCAGCAGCTCGACACCTCGGGCGGGGGCCAACGTCCTGACTTTC. Protein: CASSSTPRAGANVLTF. J is TRBJ2-6 and V is TRBV11-2, with D unclear. CDR3 length: 16 amino acids. Germline V gene lookup returns CDR1 SGHAT and CDR2 FQNNGV. V lost 4 bases and J 4 bases, leaving 14 bases between the germline ends.

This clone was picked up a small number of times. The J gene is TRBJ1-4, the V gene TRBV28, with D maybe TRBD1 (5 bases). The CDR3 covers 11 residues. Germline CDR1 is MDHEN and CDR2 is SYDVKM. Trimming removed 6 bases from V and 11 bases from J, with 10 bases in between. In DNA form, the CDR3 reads TGTGCCAGCAGGACCTCAGGGAAACTGTTTTTT. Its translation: CASRTSGKLFF.

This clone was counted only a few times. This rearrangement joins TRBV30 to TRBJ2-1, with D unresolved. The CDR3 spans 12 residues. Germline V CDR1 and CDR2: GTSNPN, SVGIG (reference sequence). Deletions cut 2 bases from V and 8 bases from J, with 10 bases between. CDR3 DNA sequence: TGTGCCTGGAGTCCTACGGGTGATGAGCAGTTCTTC. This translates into CAWSPTGDEQFF.

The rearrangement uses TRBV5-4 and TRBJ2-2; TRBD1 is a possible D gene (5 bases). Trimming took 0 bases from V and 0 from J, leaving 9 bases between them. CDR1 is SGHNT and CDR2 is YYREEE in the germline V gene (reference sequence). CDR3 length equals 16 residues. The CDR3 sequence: CASSLGGRANTGELFF. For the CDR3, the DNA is TGTGCCAGCAGCTTGGGGGGCAGGGCGAACACCGGGGAGCTGTTTTTT.

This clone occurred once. The CDR3: CASSPLSGQETQYF. The CDR3 DNA reads as TGTGCCAGCAGCCCCCTCAGCGGGCAAGAGACCCAGTACTTC. The J gene is TRBJ2-5, the V gene TRBV5-4, with D possibly being TRBD2 (6 bases). Germline CDR1 is SGHNT and CDR2 is YYREEE (reference sequence). CDR3 size: 14 residues. V was clipped by 4 bases and J by 2 bases, with 12 bases between them. The complete variable domain, with remaining parts taken from reference TRBV5-4 and TRBJ2-5, reads ETGVTQSPTHLIKTRGQQVTLRCSSQSGHNTVSWYQQALGQGPQFIFQYYREEENGRGNFPPRFSGLQFPNYSSELNVNALELDDSALYLCASSPLSGQETQYFGPGTRLLVL.

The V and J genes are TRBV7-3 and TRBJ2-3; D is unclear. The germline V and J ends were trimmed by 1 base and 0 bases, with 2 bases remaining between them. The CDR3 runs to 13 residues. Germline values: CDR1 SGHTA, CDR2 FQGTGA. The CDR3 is CASSLMSTDTQYF. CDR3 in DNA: TGTGCCAGCAGCTTAATGAGCACAGATACGCAGTATTTT.